This T cell receptor (beta chain) stems from a study of cytomegalovirus exposure and HLA in healthy donors. On the study more broadly: Genotyping of roughly 400 donors showed that roughly 83% belonged to the Caucasian-associated ancestry cluster.

Germline-derived CDR1 and CDR2 are GTSNPN and SVGIG (reference sequence). Trimming cost V 3 bases and J 1 base, with 9 bases left between them. The CDR3 is made up of 13 amino acids. This clone was detected once. Its antigen is unknown. The PCR made use of 60 Vbeta and 13 Jbeta primers. Assay: immunoSEQ multiplex PCR; the TCRdb copy retains only in-frame clones and omits some. Here the sample spans 95,000 to 110,000 clones, 79% being singletons. Findings of the study overall: It was in a later analysis that TCR association rates were seen to vary by HLA locus, highest for DRB1 and lowest for HLA-C.

Though nominally healthy at sampling, donors likely had unrecorded immune exposures. Sequenced material: PBMCs. This TCR was sampled from a man aged 50 or older in good health and CMV-seropositive. This chain connects TRBV30 to TRBJ1-1, with D unclear. DNA for the CDR3: TGTGCCTGGAGAAATGGCGGGAACACTGAAGCTTTCTTT. Protein sequence: CAWRNGGNTEAFF.